Below, 12 T cell receptor beta chains from the same sample are listed, as sequenced in a study of cytomegalovirus exposure and HLA in healthy donors. The primer mix had 60 Vbeta and 13 Jbeta primers. Profiling relied on immunoSEQ multiplex PCR, and the TCRdb table lists in-frame clones only, not all of them. This sample carries some 200,000 clones, with around 0.7% going to the ten biggest clones. Sample: PBMCs. All receptors derive from a boy aged 5 to 17 in good health and CMV-seronegative.

The V call is TRBV27, the J call TRBJ1-4; 7 bases align to TRBD1. The germline CDR1 and CDR2 sequences are MNHEY and SMNVEV (reference sequence). The CDR3 is 14 residues long. The junction had 5 bases not matched to a gene; V was cut back by 2 bases and J by 8 bases. The CDR3 spells CASSLAGGGEKLFF. The CDR3, as DNA: TGTGCCAGCAGTTTAGCAGGGGGTGGAGAAAAACTGTTTTTT.

This chain joins TRBV30 and TRBJ1-2; D might be TRBD1 (5 bases). The CDR3 loop spans 15 amino acids. Germline CDR1 is GTSNPN and CDR2 is SVGIG (reference sequence). Trimming pared 1 base from V and 7 bases from J, leaving 19 bases between. This chain's CDR3 is CAWSAPGGGGSGYTF. The DNA for the CDR3 is TGTGCCTGGAGTGCACCGGGCGGGGGGGGTTCTGGCTACACCTTC.

The genes are TRBV7-2 and TRBJ1-2; tentatively, D is TRBD1 (5 bases). V was clipped by 5 bases and J by 3 bases, with 16 bases between them. The CDR3 is 15 amino acids. Germline V gives CDR1 SGHTA, CDR2 FQGNSA. CDR3 in DNA: TGTGCCAGCAGCCCCATGGGGGGATTTGACTATGGCTACACCTTC. It yields the protein CASSPMGGFDYGYTF.

The genes are TRBV13 and TRBJ2-5, with D maybe TRBD2 (7 bases). The CDR3 has 17 residues. With 3 bases removed from V and 5 bases from J, the gap between germline ends came to 22 bases. CDR1 is PRHDT, CDR2 FYEKMQ, per germline (reference sequence). CDR3 region: CASSFITGGQGKETQYF. The CDR3, as DNA: TGTGCCAGCAGCTTCATAACGGGGGGCCAGGGTAAGGAGACCCAGTACTTC.

The V call is TRBV6-6, the J call TRBJ2-5; 10 bases line up with TRBD2. V dropped 10 bases and J dropped 4; count of bases not matched to a gene: 9. This CDR3 contains 14 residues. Germline-derived CDR1 and CDR2 are MNHNY and SVGAGI (reference sequence). The CDR3, as DNA: TGTGCCACCTCTAGCGGGGGCTCTGGAGAGACCCAGTACTTC. Protein sequence: CATSSGGSGETQYF.

The chain is built from TRBV10-3 and TRBJ1-2, with unresolved D. The V gene lost 0 bases and the J gene lost 9 bases, with 11 bases spanning the gap. Per the germline V gene, CDR1 is ENHRY and CDR2 is SYGVKD. The CDR3 totals 13 residues. CDR3: CAISESAGNSYTF. The CDR3 DNA follows: TGTGCCATCAGTGAGTCGGCAGGAAATAGCTACACCTTC.

Concerning this clone: This specimen includes other DNA sequences encoding the same CDR3. The CDR3 is CSVTTRGSTSSYNEQFF. Written as DNA, the CDR3 is TGCAGCGTTACAACCAGGGGTTCCACGAGCTCCTACAATGAGCAGTTCTTC. V and J are TRBV29-1 and TRBJ2-1; maybe TRBD1 (6 bases). With 5 bases removed from V and 0 bases from J, the gap between germline ends came to 20 bases. The CDR3 is 17 residues long. Germline CDR1 and CDR2: SQVTM and ANQGSEA.

The chain couples TRBV5-6 to TRBJ2-7; D is possibly TRBD1 (5 bases). Germline-derived CDR1 and CDR2 are SGHDT and YYEEEE. V lost 0 bases, J lost 3 bases, and 7 bases lay in between. This CDR3 has 13 amino acids. The CDR3 sequence: CASSLGTHYEQYF. The CDR3 coding sequence is TGTGCCAGCAGCTTGGGGACACACTACGAGCAGTACTTC.

The V and J genes are TRBV5-1 and TRBJ2-3, with 7 bases aligning to TRBD2. Trimming cost V 0 bases and J 6 bases; bases outside gene matches: 7. The CDR3 spans 15 residues. Per germline, CDR1 SGHRS and CDR2 YFSETQ. CDR3: CASSLGGALADTQYF. The DNA of the CDR3 is TGCGCCAGCAGCTTGGGTGGGGCACTAGCGGATACGCAGTATTTT. Together with reference TRBV5-1 and TRBJ2-3, the CDR3 gives the full variable domain: KAGVTQTPRYLIKTRGQQVTLSCSPISGHRSVSWYQQTPGQGLQFLFEYFSETQRNKGNFPGRFSGRQFSNSRSEMNVSTLELGDSALYLCASSLGGALADTQYFGPGTRLTVL.

This rearrangement joins TRBV30 to TRBJ1-6; no clear D gene. This CDR3 has 13 amino acids. V lost 0 bases, J lost 8 bases, and 8 bases lay in between. The germline V gene encodes CDR1 GTSNPN and CDR2 SVGIG (reference sequence). CDR3 region: CAWSVLGDSPLHF. The DNA for the CDR3 is TGTGCCTGGAGTGTACTTGGTGATTCACCCCTCCACTTT.

This chain connects TRBV29-1 to TRBJ1-3; D not resolved. The CDR3 consists of 13 residues. Trimming left V 6 bases short and J 0 bases short, with 9 bases between. The germline gives CDR1 SQVTM, CDR2 ANQGSEA. CDR3 coding DNA: TGCAGCGTACTAGCTTCCTCTGGAAACACCATATATTTT. The encoded protein is CSVLASSGNTIYF.

The chain links TRBV19 to TRBJ2-7; TRBD1 agrees at 9 bases. The germline V gene has CDR1 LNHDA and CDR2 SQIVND (reference sequence). The V gene end was trimmed by 6 bases and the J gene end by 4 bases; junction bases not matched to a gene: 4. This CDR3 comprises 13 residues. CDR3 in amino acids: CASRETGGYEQYF. The CDR3 DNA reads TGTGCCAGTAGGGAGACAGGGGGTTACGAGCAGTACTTC.